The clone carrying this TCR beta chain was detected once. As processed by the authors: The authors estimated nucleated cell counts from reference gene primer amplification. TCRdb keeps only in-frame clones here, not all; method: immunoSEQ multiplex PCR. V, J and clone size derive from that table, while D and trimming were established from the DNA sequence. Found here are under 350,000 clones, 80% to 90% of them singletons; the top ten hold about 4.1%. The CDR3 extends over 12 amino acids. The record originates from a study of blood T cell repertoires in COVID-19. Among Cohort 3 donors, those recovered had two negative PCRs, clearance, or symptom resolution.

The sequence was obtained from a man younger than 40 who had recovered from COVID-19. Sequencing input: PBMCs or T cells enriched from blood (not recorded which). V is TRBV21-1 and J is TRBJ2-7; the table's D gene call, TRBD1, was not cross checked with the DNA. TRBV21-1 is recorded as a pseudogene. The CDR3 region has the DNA TGTGCCAGCAGCGTTAGGGGGAACGAGCAGTACTTC. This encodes CASSVRGNEQYF.